A selection of T cell receptor beta chains follows, all from one sample in a study of T-cell reconstitution after alpha-beta-depleted transplantation in children. TCRdb reprocessed the PCR reads with MiXCR, giving one entry per CDR3 protein. The table lists around 120,000 distinct CDR3 sequences, roughly 24% of them singletons. Material: PBMCs, mostly from graft donor cells, obtained 180 days after TCRalphabeta/CD19-depleted stem cell transplant. The receptors here all came from a male patient between 2 and 10 years old who had a stem cell transplant for chronic granulomatous disease, so the T cells may come from the graft donor. Each CDR3 is given with its conserved first and last residue. D genes are given only for firm matches. Clone size is given for some rows only: seen once, a few or many times, or a class if the clone is expanded.

v_gene: TRBV10-3
abundance: many
d_gene: TRBD1
j_gene: TRBJ2-7
CDR3aa: CAISEPSRGSGGEQYF
CDR3nt: TGTGCCATCAGTGAGCCCTCGAGGGGTTCAGGGGGCGAGCAGTACTTC

v_gene: TRBV10-3
abundance: NA
d_gene: NA
j_gene: TRBJ2-7
CDR3aa: CAISENPGSYEQYF
CDR3nt: TGTGCCATCAGTGAGAACCCAGGATCCTACGAGCAGTACTTC

v_gene: TRBV7-2
abundance: NA
d_gene: NA
j_gene: TRBJ2-3
CDR3aa: CASSQPGRTDTQYF
CDR3nt: TGTGCCAGCAGTCAACCGGGGCGCACAGATACGCAGTATTTT

v_gene: TRBV7-2
abundance: NA
d_gene: TRBD1
j_gene: TRBJ1-4
CDR3aa: CASSPDRGNEKLFF
CDR3nt: TGTGCCAGCAGCCCAGACAGGGGAAATGAAAAACTGTTTTTT

v_gene: TRBV5-1
abundance: many
d_gene: NA
j_gene: TRBJ2-2
CDR3aa: CASSLKNTGELFF
CDR3nt: TGCGCCAGCAGCTTGAAGAACACCGGGGAGCTGTTTTTT

v_gene: TRBV7-6
abundance: many
d_gene: TRBD2
j_gene: TRBJ2-3
CDR3aa: CASSLEVAGATDTQYF
CDR3nt: TGTGCCAGCAGCTTAGAGGTAGCGGGAGCCACAGATACGCAGTATTTT

v_gene: TRBV12-3/TRBV12-4
abundance: many
d_gene: NA
j_gene: TRBJ1-1
CDR3aa: CASSPQGALNTEAFF
CDR3nt: TGTGCCAGCAGTCCTCAAGGGGCATTGAACACTGAAGCTTTCTTT

v_gene: TRBV12-3/TRBV12-4
abundance: NA
d_gene: NA
j_gene: TRBJ2-2
CDR3aa: CASTLTGTMNTGELFF
CDR3nt: TGTGCCAGCACCCTGACAGGAACCATGAACACCGGGGAGCTGTTTTTT

v_gene: TRBV20-1
abundance: many
d_gene: NA
j_gene: TRBJ2-3
CDR3aa: CSAPRRGGAVTDTQYF
CDR3nt: TGCAGTGCTCCCAGGAGGGGGGGAGCCGTAACAGATACGCAGTATTTT

v_gene: TRBV15
abundance: many
d_gene: NA
j_gene: TRBJ2-4
CDR3aa: CATSSDPEGGKNIQYF
CDR3nt: TGTGCCACCAGCAGCGATCCCGAGGGGGGGAAAAACATTCAGTACTTC

v_gene: TRBV7-9
abundance: NA
d_gene: NA
j_gene: TRBJ2-1
CDR3aa: CASSYVIIEQFF
CDR3nt: TGTGCCAGCAGCTATGTGATAATTGAGCAGTTCTTC

v_gene: TRBV27
abundance: many
d_gene: NA
j_gene: TRBJ1-1
CDR3aa: CASSLNRPPNTEAFF
CDR3nt: TGTGCCAGCAGTTTAAACAGGCCACCGAACACTGAAGCTTTCTTT

v_gene: TRBV20-1
abundance: few
d_gene: NA
j_gene: TRBJ2-3
CDR3aa: CSASTAGSTDTQYF
CDR3nt: TGCAGTGCTAGTACGGCGGGGTCCACAGATACGCAGTATTTT

v_gene: TRBV7-2
abundance: many
d_gene: NA
j_gene: TRBJ2-7
CDR3aa: CASSDTGGPYEQYF
CDR3nt: TGTGCCAGCAGCGACACCGGGGGGCCCTACGAGCAGTACTTC

v_gene: TRBV27
abundance: NA
d_gene: TRBD1
j_gene: TRBJ1-1
CDR3aa: CASSWTGSTEAFF
CDR3nt: TGTGCCAGCAGTTGGACAGGGAGCACTGAAGCTTTCTTT

v_gene: TRBV4-3
abundance: NA
d_gene: NA
j_gene: TRBJ1-4
CDR3aa: CASSQGLDEKLFF
CDR3nt: TGCGCCAGCAGCCAGGGGTTGGATGAAAAACTGTTTTTT

v_gene: TRBV15
abundance: few
d_gene: NA
j_gene: TRBJ1-1
CDR3aa: CATSSSVRIVDTEAFF
CDR3nt: TGTGCCACCAGCTCCAGTGTGAGGATTGTGGACACTGAAGCTTTCTTT

v_gene: TRBV27
abundance: NA
d_gene: NA
j_gene: TRBJ1-6
CDR3aa: CASSLWGRPLHF
CDR3nt: TGTGCCAGCAGTTTATGGGGCAGACCCCTCCACTTT

v_gene: TRBV20-1
abundance: many
d_gene: TRBD1
j_gene: TRBJ1-1
CDR3aa: CSATPDRDTEAFF
CDR3nt: TGCAGCGCTACCCCGGACAGGGACACTGAAGCTTTCTTT

v_gene: TRBV15
abundance: many
d_gene: NA
j_gene: TRBJ1-5
CDR3aa: CATSPGADSNQPQHF
CDR3nt: TGTGCCACCAGCCCTGGTGCGGATAGCAATCAGCCCCAGCATTTT

v_gene: TRBV20-1
abundance: many
d_gene: NA
j_gene: TRBJ2-1
CDR3aa: CSARDPGASSYNEQFF
CDR3nt: TGCAGTGCTAGAGATCCCGGCGCCAGCTCCTACAATGAGCAGTTCTTC

v_gene: TRBV11-2
abundance: NA
d_gene: TRBD2
j_gene: TRBJ2-6
CDR3aa: CASSLGLAGVSGANVLTF
CDR3nt: TGTGCCAGCAGCCTAGGACTAGCGGGGGTCTCTGGGGCCAACGTCCTGACTTTC

v_gene: TRBV25-1
abundance: many
d_gene: NA
j_gene: TRBJ1-4
CDR3aa: CASSDPREELFF
CDR3nt: TGTGCCAGCAGTGACCCTCGTGAGGAACTGTTTTTT

v_gene: TRBV20-1
abundance: many
d_gene: TRBD1
j_gene: TRBJ2-7
CDR3aa: CSARDRVQPSVEQYF
CDR3nt: TGCAGTGCCCGGGACAGGGTGCAACCCTCAGTTGAGCAGTACTTC

v_gene: TRBV20-1
abundance: many
d_gene: TRBD1
j_gene: TRBJ1-1
CDR3aa: CSARTADRATEAFF
CDR3nt: TGCAGTGCTAGAACCGCGGACAGGGCCACTGAAGCTTTCTTT

v_gene: TRBV19
abundance: many
d_gene: NA
j_gene: TRBJ2-3
CDR3aa: CASSMTSTDTQYF
CDR3nt: TGTGCCAGTAGTATGACCAGCACAGATACGCAGTATTTT

v_gene: TRBV20-1
abundance: few
d_gene: NA
j_gene: TRBJ2-2
CDR3aa: CSAHYPGPNTGELFF
CDR3nt: TGCAGTGCTCACTACCCGGGACCAAACACCGGGGAGCTGTTTTTT

v_gene: TRBV12-3/TRBV12-4
abundance: many
d_gene: NA
j_gene: TRBJ2-1
CDR3aa: CASSFSGRRYNEQFF
CDR3nt: TGTGCCAGCAGTTTTTCAGGGCGGAGATACAATGAGCAGTTCTTC

v_gene: TRBV10-2
abundance: few
d_gene: TRBD1
j_gene: TRBJ1-1
CDR3aa: CASGPGTGGTEAFF
CDR3nt: TGCGCCAGCGGGCCTGGGACAGGGGGCACTGAAGCTTTCTTT